This is a list of T cell receptor beta chains from one sample in a study of beta chain features in type 1 diabetes. Measured with immunoSEQ multiplex PCR; TCRdb has only the in-frame clones, and not every one. The repertoire includes about 30,000 clones, around three fifths of them detected once, and approximately 1.5% sits in the top ten. Sequences were obtained from Tregs from blood. Receptors were obtained from a woman under 30 with type 1 diabetes. The conserved cysteine and the conserved F or W are not part of the CDR3 here. The order of the fields is CDR3 protein, clone size, CDR3 length, V gene. Some rows have no size entry. The others give once, few or many, or a class for an expanded clone.

CDR3aa: ASSWGQGGEPQH
abundance: .
len: 12
v_gene: TRBV7-2

CDR3aa: ASSSGFYEQY
abundance: .
len: 10
v_gene: TRBV28

CDR3aa: AVGLASNTGELF
abundance: few
len: 12
v_gene: TRBV30

CDR3aa: ASSSIAGGNTGELF
abundance: .
len: 14
v_gene: TRBV5-1

CDR3aa: SVGQGGDTQY
abundance: .
len: 10
v_gene: TRBV29-1

CDR3aa: ASSQLGQGYGYT
abundance: .
len: 12
v_gene: TRBV4-3

CDR3aa: ASSAPGTGANQETQY
abundance: .
len: 15
v_gene: TRBV9

CDR3aa: ASSPPSGLAGVDTQY
abundance: .
len: 15
v_gene: TRBV5-1

CDR3aa: ASSLAPVVQPQH
abundance: .
len: 12
v_gene: TRBV7-8

CDR3aa: ASSGGTGRTGELF
abundance: .
len: 13
v_gene: TRBV5-1

CDR3aa: ASSVVPTGTARRLDTIY
abundance: .
len: 17
v_gene: TRBV9